Listed below are T cell receptor beta chains from one sample, sequenced in a study of identical twins. TCRdb analysed the 5' RACE reads with MiXCR anew, one entry per CDR3 protein. Here the sample spans fewer than 650,000 distinct CDR3 sequences, roughly 9.5% being singletons. These same records also appear under a second study, on yellow fever vaccine responses in identical twins.

Sequencing was performed on PBMCs. Receptors originate from a young woman in good health. CDR3s include the opening cysteine and the closing phenylalanine or tryptophan. Fields, in order: V gene, clone size, CDR3 length, D gene, J gene, CDR3 protein, CDR3 DNA. The D gene is left open where the match is weak. A clone size is listed for some rows: how often the clone was seen (once, few, many), or a class if it is expanded.

V: TRBV6-6
size: -
length: 15
D: TRBD2
J: TRBJ2-7
CDR3: CASVGLAGGSYEQYF
DNA: TGTGCCAGCGTGGGGCTAGCGGGAGGATCCTACGAGCAGTACTTC

V: TRBV29-1
size: many
length: 14
D: TRBD1
J: TRBJ2-1
CDR3: CSLQGQGAYNEQFF
DNA: TGCAGCCTCCAAGGCCAGGGGGCATACAATGAGCAGTTCTTC

V: TRBV3-1
size: -
length: 15
D: -
J: TRBJ1-1
CDR3: CASTTMGGVSTEAFF
DNA: TGTGCCAGCACCACCATGGGGGGGGTCAGCACTGAAGCTTTCTTT

V: TRBV10-3
size: few
length: 14
D: -
J: TRBJ2-7
CDR3: CAISGAQNVYEQYF
DNA: TGTGCCATCAGTGGGGCCCAGAATGTGTACGAGCAGTACTTC

V: TRBV28
size: few
length: 15
D: TRBD1
J: TRBJ1-5
CDR3: CASSPPHRGVQPQHF
DNA: TGTGCCAGCAGCCCCCCACACAGGGGGGTTCAGCCCCAGCATTTT

V: TRBV10-3
size: few
length: 13
D: -
J: TRBJ1-3
CDR3: CASTGVAGNTIYF
DNA: TGTGCCTCGACGGGGGTAGCTGGAAACACCATATATTTT

V: TRBV20-1
size: few
length: 18
D: -
J: TRBJ2-7
CDR3: CSARDPTGDLLTIYEQYF
DNA: TGCAGTGCTAGAGACCCGACTGGGGACTTACTTACTATATACGAGCAGTACTTC

V: TRBV12-3/TRBV12-4
size: -
length: 19
D: TRBD2
J: TRBJ2-1
CDR3: CASSLSGLAGENPYNEQFF
DNA: TGTGCCAGCAGTTTATCGGGACTAGCGGGAGAGAACCCCTACAATGAGCAGTTCTTC

V: TRBV12-3/TRBV12-4
size: many
length: 13
D: -
J: TRBJ1-5
CDR3: CASSIGDNQPQHF
DNA: TGTGCCAGCAGTATCGGGGACAATCAGCCCCAGCATTTT

V: TRBV5-1
size: -
length: 14
D: -
J: TRBJ2-1
CDR3: CASSRDRPVAEQFF
DNA: TGCGCCAGCAGCCGGGACCGCCCGGTGGCTGAGCAGTTCTTC

V: TRBV4-3
size: few
length: 14
D: -
J: TRBJ2-7
CDR3: CASSQSMELYEQYF
DNA: TGCGCCAGCAGCCAATCAATGGAACTCTACGAGCAGTACTTC

V: TRBV4-3
size: many
length: 15
D: -
J: TRBJ1-1
CDR3: CASSQVEAGLAAAFF
DNA: TGCGCCAGCAGCCAAGTGGAGGCCGGACTGGCAGCTGCTTTCTTT

V: TRBV5-1
size: few
length: 15
D: TRBD1
J: TRBJ2-1
CDR3: CASSVGQGAVNEQFF
DNA: TGCGCCAGCAGCGTGGGACAGGGGGCGGTCAATGAGCAGTTCTTC

V: TRBV5-6
size: few
length: 17
D: -
J: TRBJ2-5
CDR3: CASSLVTTLGRWETQYF
DNA: TGTGCCAGCAGCTTGGTCACTACCCTGGGAAGATGGGAGACCCAGTACTTC

V: TRBV25-1
size: many
length: 15
D: -
J: TRBJ2-2
CDR3: CASSALGANTGELFF
DNA: TGTGCCAGCAGTGCCCTGGGGGCGAACACCGGGGAGCTGTTTTTT

V: TRBV7-9
size: few
length: 14
D: -
J: TRBJ1-5
CDR3: CASSLGRAEQPQHF
DNA: TGTGCCAGCAGCTTAGGCAGGGCTGAACAGCCCCAGCATTTT

V: TRBV12-3/TRBV12-4
size: few
length: 16
D: -
J: TRBJ2-1
CDR3: CASSSRESRLGGEQFF
DNA: TGTGCCAGCAGTTCACGGGAGTCGCGGCTAGGGGGTGAGCAGTTCTTC

V: TRBV7-9
size: -
length: 15
D: -
J: TRBJ2-3
CDR3: CASSYRQGGTDTQYF
DNA: TGTGCCAGCAGCTACCGACAGGGAGGAACAGATACGCAGTATTTT

V: TRBV4-1
size: -
length: 15
D: -
J: TRBJ1-4
CDR3: CASSQMNLSGEKLFF
DNA: TGCGCCAGCAGCCAGATGAATTTGTCGGGTGAAAAACTGTTTTTT

V: TRBV11-2
size: many
length: 16
D: -
J: TRBJ2-7
CDR3: CASSQSSSPTSYEQYF
DNA: TGTGCCAGCAGCCAATCGTCCAGCCCGACCTCCTACGAGCAGTACTTC

V: TRBV14
size: -
length: 16
D: -
J: TRBJ2-1
CDR3: CASSLQGLTSYNEQFF
DNA: TGTGCCAGCAGCCTCCAGGGTCTAACCTCCTACAATGAGCAGTTCTTC

V: TRBV5-1
size: many
length: 12
D: -
J: TRBJ2-3
CDR3: CASGHGADTQYF
DNA: TGCGCCAGCGGTCATGGGGCAGATACGCAGTATTTT

V: TRBV24-1
size: few
length: 16
D: TRBD1
J: TRBJ1-5
CDR3: CATSAPGQGVNQPQHF
DNA: TGTGCCACCAGTGCCCCGGGACAGGGGGTCAATCAGCCCCAGCATTTT

V: TRBV5-1
size: few
length: 15
D: -
J: TRBJ2-1
CDR3: CASSPEGFRTDEQFF
DNA: TGCGCCAGCAGCCCCGAGGGGTTCAGGACCGATGAGCAGTTCTTC

V: TRBV20-1
size: -
length: 14
D: -
J: TRBJ2-7
CDR3: CSASRDLQAAEQYF
DNA: TGCAGTGCTTCCCGGGATCTACAGGCCGCGGAGCAGTACTTC

V: TRBV29-1
size: few
length: 15
D: TRBD1
J: TRBJ2-2
CDR3: CSVEDPGQGTGELFF
DNA: TGCAGCGTTGAAGACCCGGGACAGGGGACCGGGGAGCTGTTTTTT

V: TRBV29-1
size: many
length: 12
D: -
J: TRBJ1-2
CDR3: CSVVDRFYGYTF
DNA: TGCAGCGTTGTTGATAGATTTTATGGCTACACCTTC

V: TRBV6-1
size: many
length: 14
D: TRBD2
J: TRBJ2-7
CDR3: CASTHGTSGGEQYF
DNA: TGTGCCAGCACCCACGGGACTAGCGGGGGCGAGCAGTACTTC

V: TRBV29-1
size: many
length: 8
D: -
J: TRBJ1-2
CDR3: CSAFGYTF
DNA: TGCAGCGCCTTTGGCTACACCTTC

V: TRBV27
size: -
length: 14
D: TRBD2
J: TRBJ2-3
CDR3: CASSLWREWDTQYF
DNA: TGTGCCAGCAGTTTATGGCGGGAGTGGGATACGCAGTATTTT

V: TRBV20-1
size: few
length: 16
D: TRBD2
J: TRBJ2-3
CDR3: CSARDAASGRRDTQYF
DNA: TGCAGTGCTAGAGATGCGGCTAGCGGGAGGAGAGATACGCAGTATTTT